These 10 T cell receptor beta chains were sequenced from one sample in a study of T cell repertoires in cytomegalovirus infection. From the reads, TCRdb called clonotypes with MiXCR, one entry per CDR3 protein. The sample lists 150,000 to 200,000 distinct CDR3 sequences; about 17% were seen once. The sequenced material came from CD8+ T cells from PBMCs. The receptors were sampled from a human donor in good health (CMV status not recorded). Some clones in this sample may be carry-over from other donors' samples.

This clonotype was found a few times. CDR3 bases: TGTGCCAGCAGCCGGGGGATCCTCGGGACGGATTCCTACGAGCAGTACTTC. The encoded protein is CASSRGILGTDSYEQYF. The chain combines TRBV7-2 with TRBJ2-7; TRBD2 might be the D (6 bases). Trimming took 5 bases from V and 1 from J, leaving 21 bases between them. This CDR3 comprises 17 residues. In germline, CDR1 is SGHTA, CDR2 FQGNSA.

V usage is TRBV4-1 and J usage is TRBJ2-2, with D unresolved. Trimming removed 0 bases at V and 4 bases at J, with 12 bases between. The germline V gene has CDR1 MGHRA and CDR2 YSYEKL. The CDR3 has 16 residues. CDR3 DNA: TGCGCCAGCAGCCAAGATGACCAGAGCCCCACCGGGGAGCTGTTTTTT. Amino acid sequence: CASSQDDQSPTGELFF.

The V gene is TRBV7-9, the J gene TRBJ1-1; D not certain. Germline CDR1 SEHNR, CDR2 FQNEAQ (reference sequence). The CDR3 spans 12 residues. Trimming stripped 10 bases from V and 0 bases from J, with 9 bases between. The CDR3 DNA is TGTGCCACCGAGCGGTTGAACACTGAAGCTTTCTTT. The encoded protein is CATERLNTEAFF.

This clonotype was observed a handful of times. The rearrangement joins TRBV12-3 or TRBV12-4 to TRBJ2-5; 9 bases line up with TRBD1. After removal of 5 bases from V and 3 bases from J, the junction contained 4 bases not matched to a gene. The CDR3 totals 14 residues. Here the CDR3 DNA reads TGTGCCAGCAGTGCCGGGACAGGGAAAGAGACCCAGTACTTC. Amino acid sequence: CASSAGTGKETQYF.

This clonotype was counted only a few times. This chain uses TRBV12-3 or TRBV12-4 with TRBJ2-7; possibly TRBD1 for D (5 bases). The ends were cut back, 5 bases at V and 0 bases at J, with 11 bases in the middle. The CDR3 totals 14 residues. The CDR3 loop reads CASSPTGTSYEQYF. The CDR3 DNA sequence: TGTGCCAGCAGTCCAACAGGAACCTCCTACGAGCAGTACTTC.

This clonotype has only a few counts. J is TRBJ1-4 and V is TRBV7-9; a possible D gene is TRBD1 (5 bases). Germline CDR1 reads SEHNR; CDR2 reads FQNEAQ (reference sequence). Trimming took off 6 bases at V and 8 bases at J, with 16 bases between the two ends. The CDR3 is 14 amino acids. The CDR3 here is CASSWDFGGEKLFF. The CDR3 nucleotides are TGTGCCAGCAGTTGGGACTTCGGTGGAGAAAAACTGTTTTTT.

This clonotype was recorded a few times. The chain is built from TRBV7-9 and TRBJ2-7; D is possibly TRBD2 (6 bases). The ends were cut back, 6 bases at V and 4 bases at J, with 16 bases in the middle. Looked up from germline, CDR1 is SEHNR and CDR2 is FQNEAQ (reference sequence). This CDR3 is 14 amino acids long. The CDR3 here is CASSTWDGTYEQYF. The DNA of the CDR3 is TGTGCCAGCAGTACTTGGGACGGGACTTACGAGCAGTACTTC.

This chain connects TRBV6-2 or TRBV6-3 to TRBJ1-5; 8 nucleotides agree with TRBD1. J lost 6 bases, V lost 2 bases, and 9 bases had no gene match. The germline gives CDR1 MNHEY, CDR2 SVGEGT. The CDR3 runs 16 residues. The CDR3 protein is CASSYADRGITQPQHF. The CDR3 nucleotides read TGTGCCAGCAGTTACGCCGACAGGGGAATAACTCAGCCCCAGCATTTT.

The chain carries TRBV30 and TRBJ1-2; TRBD1 might be the D (6 bases). V was cut by 7 bases and J by 6 bases, with 18 bases left in between. Germline V gives CDR1 GTSNPN, CDR2 SVGIG (reference sequence). The CDR3 totals 13 residues. CDR3 residues: CASYPGTNDGYTF. CDR3 nucleotides: TGTGCCTCCTACCCCGGGACAAACGATGGCTACACCTTC.

This chain links TRBV7-8 with TRBJ1-6; possibly TRBD1 for D (6 bases). The V end lost 4 bases, the J end lost 8 bases, and 15 bases lay between the germline ends. This CDR3 is built from 15 residues. The germline V gene has CDR1 SGHVS and CDR2 FQNEAQ. The CDR3 DNA sequence: TGTGCCAGCAGCTCACAGGGAGTCGTTGATTCACCCCTCCACTTT. Translated, it gives CASSSQGVVDSPLHF. Looking up the rest from reference TRBV7-8 and TRBJ1-6 gives the full variable domain: GAGVSQSPRYKVAKRGQDVALRCDPISGHVSLFWYQQALGQGPEFLTYFQNEAQLDKSGLPSDRFFAERPEGSVSTLKIQRTQQEDSAVYLCASSSQGVVDSPLHFGNGTRLTVT.